This entry lists 27 T cell receptor beta chains sequenced from one sample in a study of early T cells in non-severe SARS-CoV-2 infection. TCRdb called the 5' RACE reads again in MiXCR, with one record for every CDR3 protein. This sample has roughly 54,000 distinct CDR3 sequences, with over 9.5% found just once. Sequencing was performed on whole blood. The receptors come from an adult who was a healthcare worker with PCR-confirmed SARS-CoV-2 infection or an uninfected control (not recorded which).

This chain links TRBV19 with TRBJ1-5, with D perhaps TRBD1 (5 bases). The V gene's germline CDR1 is LNHDA and CDR2 SQIVND (reference sequence). This CDR3 comprises 16 residues. V was cut by 7 bases and J by 0 bases, with 16 bases left in between. CDR3 region: CASTQNGGYSNQPQHF. The CDR3 nucleotides read TGTGCCAGTACCCAGAACGGGGGATATAGCAATCAGCCCCAGCATTTT.

CDR3 bases: TGCAGTGCTACCGAGCCAAGCTATGGCTACACCTTC. Translating gives CSATEPSYGYTF. The chain employs TRBV20-1 and TRBJ1-2; D is undetermined. Deletions cut 4 bases from V and 4 bases from J, with 10 bases between. CDR3 length equals 12 residues. CDR1 is DFQATT and CDR2 is SNEGSKA in the germline V gene (reference sequence).

The chain carries TRBV10-3 and TRBJ2-2; 7 bases line up with TRBD1. Germline V gene sequence: CDR1 ENHRY, CDR2 SYGVKD. The length of the CDR3 is 17 residues. V gave up 3 bases and J gave up 2 bases; unmatched junction bases: 9. The CDR3 DNA reads TGTGCCATCAGTGAAGGGACAGCGGCGATTAACACCGGGGAGCTGTTTTTT. Protein sequence: CAISEGTAAINTGELFF.

The chain employs TRBV5-5 and TRBJ1-5; TRBD1 agrees at 8 bases. Germline lookup yields CDR1 SGHKS and CDR2 YYEKEE (reference sequence). Trimming at V came to 4 bases and at J to 2 bases, leaving 2 bases not matched to a gene. This CDR3 is built from 14 residues. CDR3 in DNA: TGTGCCAGCAGCCCGACAGGGGGCAATCAGCCCCAGCATTTT. Translating gives CASSPTGGNQPQHF.

This clonotype came up a few times. J is TRBJ1-2 and V is TRBV6-4, with unresolved D. Looked up from germline, CDR1 is MRHNA and CDR2 is SNTAGT. The CDR3 length is 15 residues. V was cut by 3 bases and J by 2 bases, with 13 bases left in between. The CDR3 DNA is TGTGCCAGCAGTGAAAAGGGCGGACCCAACTATGGCTACACCTTC. It codes for CASSEKGGPNYGYTF.

The chain couples TRBV2 to TRBJ2-2, with D perhaps matching TRBD1 (5 bases). The V gene's germline CDR1 is SNHLY and CDR2 FYNNEI. The ends were cut back, 10 bases at V and 8 bases at J, with 14 bases in the middle. The CDR3 length is 12 residues. CDR3 nucleotide sequence: TGTGCCACCCAGGGCCTGTCAGGGGAGCTGTTTTTT. The encoded protein is CATQGLSGELFF.

In this sample, this clonotype turned up many times. The chain joins TRBV7-2 to TRBJ2-5; TRBD1 is a possible D gene (5 bases). The CDR3 runs 13 residues. V lost 0 bases and J lost 3, with 5 bases in between. Germline V gene sequence: CDR1 SGHTA, CDR2 FQGNSA. CDR3 loop: CASSLAREETQYF. CDR3 in DNA: TGTGCCAGCAGCTTAGCCAGGGAAGAGACCCAGTACTTC.

The rearrangement links TRBV11-2 to TRBJ2-2, with D tentatively TRBD2 (5 bases). Germline CDR1 and CDR2: SGHAT and FQNNGV. The CDR3 contains 15 residues. Trimming removed 2 bases at V and 2 bases at J, with 9 bases between. CDR3: CASSLLASNTGELFF. In nucleotides, the CDR3 is TGTGCCAGCAGCTTACTAGCTAGCAACACCGGGGAGCTGTTTTTT.

This clonotype showed up just a few times. This sequence joins TRBV29-1 and TRBJ1-2; 8 bases match TRBD1. Germline values: CDR1 SQVTM, CDR2 ANQGSEA. V shed 1 base and J 4 bases; nucleotides not matched to a gene: 5. The CDR3 has 14 amino acids. CDR3 sequence (DNA): TGCAGCGTTGAAGGGGACAGGACATCCTATGGCTACACCTTC. Its protein product is CSVEGDRTSYGYTF.

This clonotype was detected ten times or more. This sequence joins TRBV7-2 and TRBJ1-1, with 8 bases that match TRBD1. CDR1 and CDR2 from the germline V gene are SGHTA and FQGNSA. V dropped 5 bases and J dropped 11; count of bases not matched to a gene: 7. This CDR3 comprises 12 residues. The CDR3 coding sequence is TGTGCCAGCAGCCCACGGACAGGGTCGGCTTTCTTT. Encoded protein: CASSPRTGSAFF.

This clonotype was counted many times. The chain is built from TRBV12-3 or TRBV12-4 and TRBJ2-2; D uncertain. CDR3 length: 13 residues. Trimming stripped 2 bases from V and 7 bases from J, with 8 bases between. The CDR3 sequence is CASSLSPVGELFF. Here the CDR3 DNA reads TGTGCCAGCAGTTTATCTCCTGTCGGGGAGCTGTTTTTT.

This clonotype is labeled as medium-sized. This chain joins TRBV20-1 and TRBJ2-1, with no clear D. Germline CDR1 and CDR2: DFQATT and SNEGSKA (reference sequence). The V and J ends lost 7 bases and 4 bases respectively, with 17 bases between them. The CDR3 sequence is 14 residues long. Here the CDR3 DNA reads TGCAGTGTTGAAGGCCAACCCGATTACAATGAGCAGTTCTTC. It encodes CSVEGQPDYNEQFF.

There are many counts of this clonotype. The V call is TRBV7-8, the J call TRBJ2-5, with TRBD1 matching over 8 bases. The CDR3 has 14 amino acids. The germline V gene encodes CDR1 SGHVS and CDR2 FQNEAQ. V trimming: 3 bases; J trimming: 5 bases; junction bases outside the gene matches: 5. CDR3 in amino acids: CASSFRGRGETQYF. CDR3 in DNA: TGTGCCAGCAGCTTCAGGGGGCGCGGGGAGACCCAGTACTTC.

This clonotype was found a few times. The CDR3 loop is CASSSIRVFEQYF. Here the CDR3 DNA reads TGTGCCAGCAGCTCCATAAGGGTTTTCGAGCAGTACTTC. The chain employs TRBV11-2 and TRBJ2-7; no clear D. CDR3 size: 13 residues. The V end lost 4 bases, the J end lost 6 bases, and 13 bases lay between the germline ends. The germline V gene has CDR1 SGHAT and CDR2 FQNNGV.

The chain recombines TRBV7-6 with TRBJ2-2; TRBD2 aligns across 10 bases. The CDR3 is 16 residues long. V trimming: 3 bases; J trimming: 0 bases; junction bases outside the gene matches: 1. Germline V gene lookup returns CDR1 SGHVS and CDR2 FNYEAQ. CDR3 region: CASSFTSGANTGELFF. As DNA, the CDR3 is TGTGCCAGCAGCTTCACTAGCGGGGCGAACACCGGGGAGCTGTTTTTT. Looking up the rest from reference TRBV7-6 and TRBJ2-2 gives the full variable domain: GAGVSQSPRYKVTKRGQDVALRCDPISGHVSLYWYRQALGQGPEFLTYFNYEAQQDKSGLPNDRFSAERPEGSISTLTIQRTEQRDSAMYRCASSFTSGANTGELFFGEGSRLTVL.

There are a few counts of this clonotype. This chain links TRBV9 with TRBJ1-6; no clear D gene. This CDR3 spans 14 amino acids. V was pared by 3 bases and J by 7 bases, with 11 bases between. CDR1 is SGDLS, CDR2 YYNGEE, per germline. This chain's CDR3 is CASSGIGLNSPLHF. The CDR3 bases are TGTGCCAGCAGCGGGATCGGACTAAATTCACCCCTCCACTTT.

The chain joins TRBV20-1 to TRBJ1-2; TRBD1 agrees at 9 bases. The trim removed 5 bases at V and 7 bases at J, leaving 11 bases unmatched. This CDR3 spans 14 amino acids. The V gene's germline CDR1 is DFQATT and CDR2 SNEGSKA (reference sequence). CDR3 residues: CSASGQGLVGGYTF. The CDR3 nucleotides are TGCAGTGCTTCCGGACAGGGGCTGGTCGGTGGCTACACCTTC.

The genes are TRBV4-1 and TRBJ1-1; unclear D gene. Trimming left V 0 bases short and J 6 bases short, with 8 bases between. The germline V gene has CDR1 MGHRA and CDR2 YSYEKL. The length of the CDR3 is 13 residues. As DNA, the CDR3 is TGCGCCAGCAGCCAAGATCCTAAATCTGAAGCTTTCTTT. This sequence encodes CASSQDPKSEAFF.

The chain recombines TRBV6-5 with TRBJ1-5, with D uncertain. V was cut by 6 bases and J by 2 bases, with 11 bases left in between. CDR1 MNHEY and CDR2 SVGAGI come from the germline V gene. This CDR3 has 14 amino acids. This CDR3 is CASSQWMGNQPQHF. The CDR3, as DNA: TGTGCCAGCAGCCAGTGGATGGGCAATCAGCCCCAGCATTTT.

V and J are TRBV7-2 and TRBJ2-2, with D uncertain. The ends were cut back, 3 bases at V and 0 bases at J, with 11 bases in the middle. This CDR3 has 16 amino acids. Germline CDR1 and CDR2: SGHTA and FQGNSA. CDR3 DNA: TGTGCCAGCAGCTTGATACGGGCAACGAACACCGGGGAGCTGTTTTTT. Protein: CASSLIRATNTGELFF.

This clonotype was recorded many times. This chain connects TRBV28 to TRBJ1-2; possible D gene TRBD1, 5 bases. V dropped 2 bases and J dropped 9 bases, with 7 bases sitting between them. The CDR3 totals 11 residues. The germline gives CDR1 MDHEN, CDR2 SYDVKM. The chain's CDR3 is CASSLQGSYTF. The CDR3 DNA follows: TGTGCCAGCAGTTTACAGGGCAGCTACACCTTC.

The genes are TRBV29-1 and TRBJ2-5; no firm D call. The CDR3 is made up of 13 amino acids. Germline CDR1 reads SQVTM; CDR2 reads ANQGSEA. V lost 5 bases to trimming and J lost 1 base, with 11 bases between them. The CDR3 is CSVPPAPQETQYF. In DNA, the CDR3 is TGCAGCGTTCCCCCGGCACCCCAAGAGACCCAGTACTTC.

This clonotype was seen only a few times. V is TRBV28 and J is TRBJ2-5; D uncertain. CDR3 size: 14 residues. V was pared by 5 bases and J by 0 bases, with 10 bases between. Germline V gives CDR1 MDHEN, CDR2 SYDVKM. CDR3 amino acids: CASSSAVNQETQYF. CDR3 bases: TGTGCCAGCAGTAGCGCCGTAAACCAAGAGACCCAGTACTTC.

This clonotype came up many times. The V call is TRBV20-1, the J call TRBJ2-7; 7 bases agree with TRBD2. The CDR3 is 16 amino acids. Germline loops: CDR1 DFQATT, CDR2 SNEGSKA (reference sequence). V lost 1 base to trimming and J lost 2 bases; unmatched junction nucleotides: 11. CDR3 bases: TGCAGTGCTAGAGGCCCGCTCCGCGGGGGTCCCTACGAGCAGTACTTC. As protein: CSARGPLRGGPYEQYF.

This sequence joins TRBV29-1 and TRBJ2-3; D call uncertain. Trimming shortened V by 3 bases and J by 0 bases, and 7 bases separated the two germline ends. The CDR3 is 13 amino acids. The germline gives CDR1 SQVTM, CDR2 ANQGSEA. CDR3 coding DNA: TGCAGCGTTGACCTCAGGAGCACAGATACGCAGTATTTT. Translating gives CSVDLRSTDTQYF.

The table lists this clonotype with many counts. The chain has TRBV14 and TRBJ1-1, with a weak D call TRBD1 (6 bases). Trimming took 5 bases from V and 10 from J, leaving 11 bases between them. The germline V gene encodes CDR1 SGHDN and CDR2 FVKESK. The CDR3 extends over 11 amino acids. CDR3: CASSGGGLAFF. Written as DNA, the CDR3 is TGTGCCAGCAGCGGCGGGGGCCTAGCTTTCTTT.

Only a few counts were recorded for this clonotype. The chain combines TRBV21-1 with TRBJ1-2. TRBV21-1 is listed as a pseudogene. CDR3 length equals 12 residues. The CDR3 loop reads CASTYRHYGYTF. CDR3 coding DNA: TGTGCCAGCACCTACAGACACTATGGCTACACCTTC.